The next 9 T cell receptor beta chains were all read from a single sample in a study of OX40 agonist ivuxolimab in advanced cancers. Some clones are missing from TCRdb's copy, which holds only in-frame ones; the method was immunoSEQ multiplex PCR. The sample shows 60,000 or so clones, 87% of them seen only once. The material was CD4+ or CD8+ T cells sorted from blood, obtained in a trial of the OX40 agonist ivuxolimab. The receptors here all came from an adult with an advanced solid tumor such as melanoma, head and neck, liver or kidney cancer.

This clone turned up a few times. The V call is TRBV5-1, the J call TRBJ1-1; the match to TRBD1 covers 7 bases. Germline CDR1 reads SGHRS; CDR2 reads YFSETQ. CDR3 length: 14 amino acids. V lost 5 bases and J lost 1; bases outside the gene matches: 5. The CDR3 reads CASRPGTANTEAFF. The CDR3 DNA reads TGCGCCAGCAGGCCTGGGACAGCGAACACTGAAGCTTTCTTT.

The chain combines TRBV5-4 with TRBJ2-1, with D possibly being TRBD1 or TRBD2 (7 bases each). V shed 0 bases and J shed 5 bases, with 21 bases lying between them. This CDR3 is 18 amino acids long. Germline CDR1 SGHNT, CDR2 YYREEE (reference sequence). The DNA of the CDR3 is TGTGCCAGCAGCTTGGCTGGGCTGGTCAGGGGGAGGGACAATGAGCAGTTCTTC. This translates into CASSLAGLVRGRDNEQFF.

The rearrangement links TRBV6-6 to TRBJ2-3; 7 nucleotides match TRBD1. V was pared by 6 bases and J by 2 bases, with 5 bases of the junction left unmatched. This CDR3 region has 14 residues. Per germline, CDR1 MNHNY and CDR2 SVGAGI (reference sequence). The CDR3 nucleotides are TGTGCCAGCAGCCACGGGACAGCCACAGATACGCAGTATTTT. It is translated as CASSHGTATDTQYF.

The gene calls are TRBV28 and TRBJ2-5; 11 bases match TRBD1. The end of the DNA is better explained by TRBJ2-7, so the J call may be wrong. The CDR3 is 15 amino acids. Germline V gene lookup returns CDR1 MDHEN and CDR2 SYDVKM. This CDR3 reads CASSPHGQGAYEQYF. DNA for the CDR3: TGTGCCAGCAGCCCTCACGGACAGGGGGCGTACGAGCAGTACTTC.

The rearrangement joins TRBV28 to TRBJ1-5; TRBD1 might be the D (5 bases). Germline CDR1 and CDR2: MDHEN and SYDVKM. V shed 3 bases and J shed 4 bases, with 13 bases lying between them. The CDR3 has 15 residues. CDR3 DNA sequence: TGTGCCAGCAGTTTCATCAGGGAGGCGAATCAGCCCCAGCATTTT. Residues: CASSFIREANQPQHF. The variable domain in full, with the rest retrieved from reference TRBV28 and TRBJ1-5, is DVKVTQSSRYLVKRTGEKVFLECVQDMDHENMFWYRQDPGLGLRLIYFSYDVKMKEKGDIPEGYSVSREKKERFSLILESASTNQTSMYLCASSFIREANQPQHFGDGTRLSIL.

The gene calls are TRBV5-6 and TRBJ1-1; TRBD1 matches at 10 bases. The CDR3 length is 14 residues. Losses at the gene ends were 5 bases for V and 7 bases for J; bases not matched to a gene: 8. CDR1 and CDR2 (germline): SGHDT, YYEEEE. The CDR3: CASRETGGAGEAFF. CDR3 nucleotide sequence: TGTGCCAGCAGGGAGACAGGGGGCGCGGGTGAAGCTTTCTTT.

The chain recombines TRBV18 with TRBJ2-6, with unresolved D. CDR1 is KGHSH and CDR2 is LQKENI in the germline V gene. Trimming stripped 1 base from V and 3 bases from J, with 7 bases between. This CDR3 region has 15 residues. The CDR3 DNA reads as TGTGCCAGCTCACCACGGTCCGGTGGGGCCAACGTCCTGACTTTC. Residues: CASSPRSGGANVLTF. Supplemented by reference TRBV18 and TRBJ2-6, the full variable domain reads NAGVMQNPRHLVRRRGQEARLRCSPMKGHSHVYWYRQLPEEGLKFMVYLQKENIIDESGMPKERFSAEFPKEGPSILRIQQVVRGDSAAYFCASSPRSGGANVLTFGAGSRLTVL.

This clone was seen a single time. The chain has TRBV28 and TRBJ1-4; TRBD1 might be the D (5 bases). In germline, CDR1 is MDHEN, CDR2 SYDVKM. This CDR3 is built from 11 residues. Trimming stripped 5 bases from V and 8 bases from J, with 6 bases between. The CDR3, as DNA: TGTGCCAGCAGTCACAGGGAAAAACTGTTTTTT. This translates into CASSHREKLFF.

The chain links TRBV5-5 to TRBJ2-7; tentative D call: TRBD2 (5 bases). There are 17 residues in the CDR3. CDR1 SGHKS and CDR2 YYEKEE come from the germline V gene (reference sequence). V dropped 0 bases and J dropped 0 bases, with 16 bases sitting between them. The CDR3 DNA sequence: TGTGCCAGCAGCTTGGCCCTCGCGGGTTTTAGCTCCTACGAGCAGTACTTC. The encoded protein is CASSLALAGFSSYEQYF.